These 16 T cell receptor beta chains were sequenced from one sample in a study of Ad26.COV2.S vaccination and SARS-CoV-2 variants. The data were produced by immunoSEQ multiplex PCR, yet TCRdb's version contains in-frame clones alone and is incomplete. This table has 300,000 to 400,000 clones, more than 70% appearing once. Treatment indicated: around 19 received Ad26.COV2.S at low or high dose, single or two shots; several received placebo; per-sample allocation not given. Samples were taken on day 63 after the first vaccine or placebo injection. The sample was peripheral blood, taken in a trial of Ad26.COV2.S vaccine versus placebo. These receptors came from a person between 18 and 60 years old who received the Ad26.COV2.S COVID-19 vaccine or a placebo.

The V gene is TRBV7-2, the J gene TRBJ2-2; D uncertain. The CDR3 sequence is 16 residues long. V was clipped by 1 base and J by 0 bases, with 9 bases between them. Germline CDR1 and CDR2: SGHTA and FQGNSA. The CDR3 here is CASSLEWASNTGELFF. Here the CDR3 DNA reads TGTGCCAGCAGCTTAGAGTGGGCTTCGAACACCGGGGAGCTGTTTTTT.

The rearrangement uses TRBV10-3 and TRBJ1-5; D unclear. This CDR3 comprises 17 residues. V dropped 4 bases and J dropped 2 bases, with 18 bases sitting between them. In germline, CDR1 is ENHRY, CDR2 SYGVKD. CDR3 residues: CAISAVAAVGGNQPQHF. In DNA, the CDR3 is TGTGCCATCAGTGCGGTGGCAGCTGTTGGGGGCAATCAGCCCCAGCATTTT.

The CDR3 DNA is TGTGCCAGCCTCCGCCAACAGCGGACCTACGAGCAGTACTTC. It specifies CASLRQQRTYEQYF. V gene TRBV2 combines with J gene TRBJ2-7; D is possibly TRBD2 (5 bases). This CDR3 has 14 amino acids. The ends were cut back, 8 bases at V and 2 bases at J, with 16 bases in the middle. Germline loops: CDR1 SNHLY, CDR2 FYNNEI.

A single count supports this clone. This chain connects TRBV19 to TRBJ1-1; D not certain. Germline V gene lookup returns CDR1 LNHDA and CDR2 SQIVND (reference sequence). CDR3 length: 16 amino acids. With 5 bases removed from V and 0 bases from J, the gap between germline ends came to 16 bases. The DNA of the CDR3 is TGTGCCAGTAGTGCGGCAGCCGTTGGGTTGAACACTGAAGCTTTCTTT. It codes for CASSAAAVGLNTEAFF.

This clone has a single count. The chain is built from TRBV11-2 and TRBJ1-5, with D perhaps TRBD1 (6 bases). The V gene lost 2 bases and the J gene lost 3 bases, with 14 bases spanning the gap. CDR3 size: 16 residues. Looked up from germline, CDR1 is SGHAT and CDR2 is FQNNGV. Written as DNA, the CDR3 is TGTGCCAGCAGCTTAACGTCTGGGGGGGCCAATCAGCCCCAGCATTTT. Its protein product is CASSLTSGGANQPQHF.

This clone was seen just once. The chain joins TRBV5-4 to TRBJ1-4; D is ambiguous. The CDR3 loop spans 14 amino acids. Trimming took 3 bases from V and 6 from J, leaving 12 bases between them. Germline V gene lookup returns CDR1 SGHNT and CDR2 YYREEE (reference sequence). CDR3 protein: CASSSEPGYEKLFF. CDR3 nucleotide sequence: TGTGCCAGCAGCTCAGAGCCGGGGTATGAAAAACTGTTTTTT.

The chain couples TRBV9 to TRBJ2-5, with 12 nucleotides matching TRBD1. The CDR3 runs to 16 residues. The germline gives CDR1 SGDLS, CDR2 YYNGEE. Trimming removed 3 bases from V and 5 bases from J; junction bases left unmatched: 8. CDR3 nucleotide sequence: TGTGCCAGCAGCGCCCAGGGACAGGGGGCAAGGGAGACCCAGTACTTC. It codes for CASSAQGQGARETQYF.

As DNA, the CDR3 is TGTGCCAGCAGTGAAGCGGTAAGCCAGGGGGCGCTTGGCTACACCTTC. The encoded protein is CASSEAVSQGALGYTF. The chain joins TRBV6-1 to TRBJ1-2; 8 bases match TRBD1. Germline-derived CDR1 and CDR2 are MNHNS and SASEGT. CDR3 size: 16 residues. V gave up 0 bases and J gave up 7 bases; unmatched junction bases: 10.

V gene TRBV5-1 combines with J gene TRBJ1-6; 8 bases agree with TRBD1. V gave up 0 bases and J gave up 10 bases; unmatched junction bases: 9. CDR1 and CDR2 (germline): SGHRS, YFSETQ. This CDR3 region has 16 residues. The CDR3 DNA reads as TGCGCCAGCAGCTTGGAGGGACAGGAGGTCGGATCACCCCTCCACTTT. It is translated as CASSLEGQEVGSPLHF. Full variable domain (remainder filled in from reference TRBV5-1 and TRBJ1-6): KAGVTQTPRYLIKTRGQQVTLSCSPISGHRSVSWYQQTPGQGLQFLFEYFSETQRNKGNFPGRFSGRQFSNSRSEMNVSTLELGDSALYLCASSLEGQEVGSPLHFGNGTRLTVT.

The chain is built from TRBV30 and TRBJ2-2; no clear D gene. This CDR3 spans 12 amino acids. V gave up 2 bases and J gave up 6 bases, with 7 bases separating them. The V gene's germline CDR1 is GTSNPN and CDR2 SVGIG (reference sequence). CDR3 sequence: CAWSLDAGELFF. The CDR3 nucleotides are TGTGCCTGGAGTTTGGACGCCGGGGAGCTGTTTTTT.

The chain carries TRBV5-1 and TRBJ2-2; 9 positions match TRBD2. Trimming cost V 2 bases and J 1 base; bases outside gene matches: 6. Germline CDR1 SGHRS, CDR2 YFSETQ. This CDR3 is 17 amino acids long. The CDR3 reads CASSFLSGGQNTGELFF. The CDR3 DNA reads TGCGCCAGCAGCTTCTTGAGCGGGGGGCAGAACACCGGGGAGCTGTTTTTT. Based on the CDR3 plus reference TRBV5-1 and TRBJ2-2, the full variable domain is KAGVTQTPRYLIKTRGQQVTLSCSPISGHRSVSWYQQTPGQGLQFLFEYFSETQRNKGNFPGRFSGRQFSNSRSEMNVSTLELGDSALYLCASSFLSGGQNTGELFFGEGSRLTVL.

This chain joins TRBV6-5 and TRBJ2-2; D gene uncertain. Germline CDR1 reads MNHEY; CDR2 reads SVGAGI. The V gene lost 8 bases and the J gene lost 7 bases, with 11 bases spanning the gap. The CDR3 is 12 residues long. The CDR3 DNA sequence: TGTGCCAGCCCCCGTTTCGACGGGGAGCTGTTTTTT. Protein: CASPRFDGELFF.

This clone appeared a single time. The chain joins TRBV20-1 to TRBJ2-7; a weak D match, TRBD2 (5 bases). This CDR3 has 12 residues. V lost 3 bases and J 3 bases, leaving 9 bases between the germline ends. Germline V gene sequence: CDR1 DFQATT, CDR2 SNEGSKA (reference sequence). The CDR3 is CSASRSGYEQYF. CDR3 in DNA: TGCAGTGCTAGTCGGAGCGGCTACGAGCAGTACTTC.

Note on this clone: Other DNA sequences in the sample encode the same CDR3. This chain uses TRBV30 with TRBJ2-2; maybe TRBD2 (7 bases). The V gene lost 2 bases and the J gene lost 4 bases, with 11 bases spanning the gap. This CDR3 is built from 14 residues. Germline assignment: CDR1 GTSNPN and CDR2 SVGIG (reference sequence). CDR3 DNA: TGTGCCTGGAGTTGGGGGGGCGGCACCGGGGAGCTGTTTTTT. This translates into CAWSWGGGTGELFF.

This clone was detected only once. This chain links TRBV6-5 with TRBJ2-7, with 7 bases lining up with TRBD1. V was clipped by 6 bases and J by 6 bases; unmatched bases: 11. This CDR3 spans 14 amino acids. Germline CDR1 is MNHEY and CDR2 is SVGAGI. CDR3 sequence reads: CASSLRQGPSEQYF. CDR3 DNA sequence: TGTGCCAGCAGCCTACGACAGGGCCCTAGCGAGCAGTACTTC.

The chain joins TRBV5-4 to TRBJ1-6; TRBD1 matches at 9 bases. The CDR3 is made up of 15 amino acids. The germline gives CDR1 SGHNT, CDR2 YYREEE (reference sequence). Trimming removed 2 bases from V and 14 bases from J; junction bases left unmatched: 11. CDR3 sequence (DNA): TGTGCCAGCAGCTTTCCGGGACAGGGATCTGTCACCCTCCACTTT. Protein: CASSFPGQGSVTLHF.